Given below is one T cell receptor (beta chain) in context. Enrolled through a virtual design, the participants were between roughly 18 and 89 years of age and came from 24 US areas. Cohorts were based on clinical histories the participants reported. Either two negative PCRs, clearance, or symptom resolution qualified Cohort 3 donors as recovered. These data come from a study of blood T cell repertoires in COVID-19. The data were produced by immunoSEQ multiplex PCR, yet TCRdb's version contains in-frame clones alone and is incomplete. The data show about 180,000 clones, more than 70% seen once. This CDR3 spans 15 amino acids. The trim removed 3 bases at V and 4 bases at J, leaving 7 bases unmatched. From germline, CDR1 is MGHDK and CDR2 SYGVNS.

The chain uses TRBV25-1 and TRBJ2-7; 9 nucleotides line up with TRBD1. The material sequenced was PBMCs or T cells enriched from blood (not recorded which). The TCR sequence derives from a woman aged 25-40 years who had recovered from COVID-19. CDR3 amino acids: CASSDPGQGWYEQYF. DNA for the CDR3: TGTGCCAGCAGTGACCCTGGACAGGGGTGGTACGAGCAGTACTTC.